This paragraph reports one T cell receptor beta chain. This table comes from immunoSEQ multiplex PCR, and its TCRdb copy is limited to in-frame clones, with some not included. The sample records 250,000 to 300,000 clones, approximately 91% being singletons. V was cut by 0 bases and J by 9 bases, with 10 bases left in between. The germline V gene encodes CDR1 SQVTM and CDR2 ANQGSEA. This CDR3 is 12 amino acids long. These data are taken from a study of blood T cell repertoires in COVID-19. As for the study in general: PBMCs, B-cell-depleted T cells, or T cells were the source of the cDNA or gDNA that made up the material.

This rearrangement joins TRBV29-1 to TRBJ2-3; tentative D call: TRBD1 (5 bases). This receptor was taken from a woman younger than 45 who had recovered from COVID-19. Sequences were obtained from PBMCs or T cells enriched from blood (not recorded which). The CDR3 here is CSVEESQDTQYF. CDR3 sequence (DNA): TGCAGCGTTGAAGAGTCACAGGACACGCAGTATTTT.